The entry below describes one T cell receptor (beta chain). The entry originates in a study of blood T cell repertoires in COVID-19. Whole-study context: From T cells, B-cell-depleted T cells, or PBMCs came the material, which was cDNA or gDNA.

V was shortened by 6 bases and J by 2 bases, with 18 bases between the two germline ends. The CDR3 extends over 16 amino acids. Germline loops: CDR1 LNHDA, CDR2 SQIVND (reference sequence). Seattle-derived patients entered the study during active infection and were followed longitudinally. Original methodology: Counts of nucleated cells, estimated from reference gene primer amplification, were obtained. The data were produced by immunoSEQ multiplex PCR, yet TCRdb's version contains in-frame clones alone and is incomplete. From that table come the V and J calls and clone size; the DNA was used to work out D and trimming. The sample consists of 180,000 or so clones, about 81% of them appearing once.

The chain links TRBV19 to TRBJ2-3; weak D call: TRBD2 (6 bases). This sequence originates from an elderly woman with COVID-19, enrolled during active disease. Material: peripheral blood. CDR3 residues: CASRNSGDAYTDTQYF. The CDR3 DNA reads as TGTGCCAGTAGAAATAGCGGAGACGCCTACACAGATACGCAGTATTTT.